Listed here are 12 T cell receptor beta chains from one sample, sequenced in a study of early T cells in non-severe SARS-CoV-2 infection. TCRdb reanalysed the 5' RACE reads using MiXCR and keeps one entry per CDR3 protein. The data show about 63,000 distinct CDR3 sequences, 10% to 15% seen once. Sequencing was performed on whole blood. Receptors were obtained from an adult who was a healthcare worker with PCR-confirmed SARS-CoV-2 infection or an uninfected control (not recorded which).

The chain joins TRBV29-1 to TRBJ2-7; 7 nucleotides line up with TRBD1. CDR3 length: 13 residues. CDR1 is SQVTM and CDR2 is ANQGSEA in the germline V gene. Losses at the gene ends were 4 bases for V and 5 bases for J; bases not matched to a gene: 8. Written as DNA, the CDR3 is TGCAGCGTTGTATCAGGGGGTCGGCACGAGCAGTACTTC. Its translation: CSVVSGGRHEQYF.

The chain couples TRBV27 to TRBJ2-7; 8 nucleotides match TRBD2. CDR3 length equals 13 residues. J gave up 0 bases and V 10 bases, and 5 bases lay outside the gene matches. Germline CDR1 and CDR2: MNHEY and SMNVEV (reference sequence). CDR3 sequence: CAINSGASYEQYF. In DNA form, the CDR3 reads TGTGCCATCAATAGCGGGGCCTCCTACGAGCAGTACTTC.

This clonotype was detected only a few times. The chain couples TRBV6-5 to TRBJ1-1; weak D call: TRBD1 (5 bases). CDR3 size: 15 residues. V was pared by 3 bases and J by 1 base, with 12 bases between. Germline assignment: CDR1 MNHEY and CDR2 SVGAGI. CDR3 coding DNA: TGTGCCAGCAGTTATGGGGCAGGGACGAACACTGAAGCTTTCTTT. Translating it yields CASSYGAGTNTEAFF.

The table lists this clonotype with many counts. The gene calls are TRBV19 and TRBJ2-7; 7 bases match TRBD1. Trimming took 9 bases from V and 3 from J; bases not matched to a gene: 5. Looked up from germline, CDR1 is LNHDA and CDR2 is SQIVND (reference sequence). The CDR3 has 12 residues. The CDR3 loop reads CASRDSYYEQYF. CDR3 coding DNA: TGTGCCAGCCGGGACAGTTACTACGAGCAGTACTTC.

This clonotype has at least ten counts. The chain is built from TRBV2 and TRBJ2-3, with 12 bases that match TRBD2. CDR3 length: 16 residues. The J segment lost 1 base and the V segment lost 5 bases, leaving 4 bases of the junction unmatched. CDR1 SNHLY and CDR2 FYNNEI come from the germline V gene. This chain's CDR3 is CASSHRTSGGTDTQYF. The CDR3 DNA follows: TGTGCCAGCAGTCACAGGACTAGCGGGGGCACAGATACGCAGTATTTT.

The sample holds many counts of this clonotype. This sequence joins TRBV7-2 and TRBJ1-4; D not resolved. V shed 1 base and J shed 0 bases, with 9 bases lying between them. The CDR3 covers 16 residues. The germline CDR1 and CDR2 sequences are SGHTA and FQGNSA. CDR3 sequence (DNA): TGTGCCAGCAGCTTAGGGGTCAGAGCAACTAATGAAAAACTGTTTTTT. Protein: CASSLGVRATNEKLFF.

This clonotype was detected only a few times. The J gene is TRBJ2-6, the V gene TRBV19, with 8 bases aligning to TRBD1. This CDR3 has 15 residues. The germline V gene has CDR1 LNHDA and CDR2 SQIVND (reference sequence). With V trimmed by 6 bases and J by 2 bases, 3 bases remained unmatched. The CDR3 sequence: CASRQTGAGANVLTF. The CDR3 DNA sequence: TGTGCCAGTAGGCAGACAGGGGCTGGGGCCAACGTCCTGACTTTC. Full variable domain (rest looked up from reference TRBV19 and TRBJ2-6): DGGITQSPKYLFRKEGQNVTLSCEQNLNHDAMYWYRQDPGQGLRLIYYSQIVNDFQKGDIAEGYSVSREKKESFPLTVTSAQKNPTAFYLCASRQTGAGANVLTFGAGSRLTVL.

In this sample, this clonotype is medium-sized. This rearrangement joins TRBV18 to TRBJ2-1; D is perhaps TRBD2 (6 bases). Germline loops: CDR1 KGHSH, CDR2 LQKENI. Trimming removed 0 bases at V and 7 bases at J, with 19 bases between. The CDR3 has 17 amino acids. CDR3 loop: CASSPPRAGTGRNEQFF. The CDR3 nucleotides are TGTGCCAGCTCACCACCGAGGGCCGGGACTGGGCGAAATGAGCAGTTCTTC.

This clonotype has more than one count but fewer than ten. J is TRBJ2-4 and V is TRBV29-1, with 10 bases matching TRBD2. The ends lost 7 bases at V and 9 bases at J; junction bases unmatched: 9. The V gene's germline CDR1 is SQVTM and CDR2 ANQGSEA. There are 13 residues in the CDR3. CDR3 bases: TGCAGCGCTTCTTCTAGCGGGGGTTTCATTCAGTACTTC. Amino acid sequence: CSASSSGGFIQYF.

This clonotype was counted ten times or more. This chain uses TRBV9 with TRBJ1-2, with D possibly TRBD1 on 6 matching bases. Germline V CDR1 and CDR2: SGDLS, YYNGEE. The CDR3 is 16 amino acids. Trimming left V 0 bases short and J 4 bases short, with 16 bases between. CDR3 residues: CASSVGSGTSLYGYTF. CDR3 DNA: TGTGCCAGCAGCGTAGGCTCCGGGACATCTCTCTATGGCTACACCTTC.

This clonotype was counted a few times. V is TRBV18 and J is TRBJ1-4; 9 bases match TRBD1. The CDR3 contains 16 residues. Trimming removed 4 bases from V and 4 bases from J; junction bases left unmatched: 7. CDR1 KGHSH and CDR2 LQKENI come from the germline V gene. The CDR3 bases are TGTGCCAGCTCACACGAACAGGGGGCGAGTAATGAAAAACTGTTTTTT. This gives the protein CASSHEQGASNEKLFF. The variable domain in full, completed from reference TRBV18 and TRBJ1-4, reads NAGVMQNPRHLVRRRGQEARLRCSPMKGHSHVYWYRQLPEEGLKFMVYLQKENIIDESGMPKERFSAEFPKEGPSILRIQQVVRGDSAAYFCASSHEQGASNEKLFFGSGTQLSVL.

This chain connects TRBV7-9 to TRBJ1-2; 7 nucleotides agree with TRBD1. J was trimmed by 4 bases and V by 5 bases; bases with no gene match: 7. The germline V gene encodes CDR1 SEHNR and CDR2 FQNEAQ (reference sequence). The CDR3 runs 14 residues. The CDR3 nucleotides read TGTGCCAGCAGCACCCCAGGGGGGGTCTATGGCTACACCTTC. Its translation: CASSTPGGVYGYTF.